A selection of T cell receptor beta chains follows, all from one sample in a study of vaccination and CD4 T cells after COVID-19. Each CDR3 protein is one row after TCRdb ran MiXCR on the PCR reads. The sample carries approximately 10,000 distinct CDR3 sequences, around 42% recorded once. Their antigen targets remain unknown. Sequencing was performed on CD4+ T cells from blood, cultured in vitro. Receptor source: a human donor in good health. Each CDR3 is given with its conserved first and last residue. Each record gives: J gene, clone size, D gene, V gene, CDR3 protein, CDR3 DNA. A D gene is named only where the DNA matches it firmly. Size tells how often a clone was seen (once, few, many) or the class of an expanded clone, and some rows leave it out.

TRBJ2-2 . . TRBV4-3 CASSQDISGFGGELFF TGCGCCAGCAGCCAAGATATTAGCGGTTTTGGCGGGGAGCTGTTTTTT
TRBJ1-5 medium-sized . TRBV10-3 CAISLGVGQPQHF TGTGCCATCAGCCTCGGGGTTGGGCAGCCCCAGCATTTT
TRBJ2-3 . . TRBV20-1 CSAHQTGRRDTQYF TGCAGTGCTCATCAAACAGGCAGGAGGGATACGCAGTATTTT
TRBJ2-7 . . TRBV7-8 CASSLDAASYEQYF TGTGCCAGCAGCTTAGACGCAGCGTCCTACGAGCAGTACTTC
TRBJ1-2 few . TRBV6-1 CASALGPLGDLDGYTF TGTGCCAGCGCACTCGGACCCCTGGGAGATTTGGATGGCTACACCTTC
TRBJ2-2 . TRBD2 TRBV5-4 CASSPQAGGYTGELFF TGTGCCAGCAGCCCACAAGCGGGAGGGTACACCGGGGAGCTGTTTTTT
TRBJ1-2 . . TRBV2 CASSSGEDYGYTF TGTGCCAGCAGTTCAGGGGAGGACTATGGCTACACCTTC
TRBJ1-1 . . TRBV28 CASSLITEAFF TGTGCCAGCAGTTTAATCACTGAAGCTTTCTTT
TRBJ1-5 . . TRBV24-1 CATSDRDGSNQPQHF TGTGCCACCAGTGATCGGGACGGGAGCAATCAGCCCCAGCATTTT
TRBJ2-2 . . TRBV19 CASSKAGSHTGELFF TGTGCCAGTAGTAAGGCGGGGAGTCACACCGGGGAGCTGTTTTTT
TRBJ2-3 . TRBD2 TRBV7-3 CASSSGASGNTDTQYF TGTGCCAGCAGCTCCGGGGCTAGCGGAAACACAGATACGCAGTATTTT
TRBJ1-2 . . TRBV12-3/TRBV12-4 CASSFPGDNYGYTF TGTGCCAGCAGTTTCCCGGGAGATAACTATGGCTACACCTTC
TRBJ2-1 . . TRBV6-5 CASSYRGRSSYNEQFF TGTGCCAGCAGTTACCGGGGGAGGAGCTCCTACAATGAGCAGTTCTTC
TRBJ2-5 . . TRBV12-3/TRBV12-4 CASKTGQGTQYF TGTGCCAGCAAAACAGGGCAAGGGACCCAGTACTTC
TRBJ2-7 . . TRBV28 CASSIWTASYEQYF TGTGCCAGCAGTATCTGGACAGCTTCCTACGAGCAGTACTTC
TRBJ2-2 . . TRBV28 CASTLGGAPTGELFF TGTGCCAGCACCCTAGGGGGGGCGCCTACCGGGGAGCTGTTTTTT
TRBJ2-3 . TRBD2 TRBV6-2/TRBV6-3 CASRDPTSGRAIRTDTQYF TGTGCCAGCAGAGACCCTACTAGCGGGAGGGCGATACGGACAGATACGCAGTATTTT
TRBJ1-2 . . TRBV2 CASSSDSYGYTF TGTGCCAGCAGTTCCGACAGCTATGGCTACACCTTC
TRBJ2-3 . . TRBV10-3 CAISESQGSDTQYF TGTGCCATCAGTGAGTCGCAGGGGTCAGATACGCAGTATTTT
TRBJ2-7 . . TRBV11-1 CASSLVGTSTPYEQYF TGTGCCAGCAGCTTGGTTGGGACTTCGACTCCCTACGAGCAGTACTTC
TRBJ2-5 few . TRBV30 CACQEGRETQYF TGTGCCTGCCAAGAGGGCCGAGAGACCCAGTACTTC
TRBJ2-7 . TRBD1 TRBV27 CASRPYPGQGSYEQYF TGTGCCAGCAGGCCCTACCCAGGACAGGGCTCCTACGAGCAGTACTTC
TRBJ2-1 . TRBD1 TRBV20-1 CSAPRRTGINNEQFF TGCAGTGCCCCCCGCAGGACAGGGATTAACAATGAGCAGTTCTTC
TRBJ1-2 . . TRBV19 CASSPMWQGGYTF TGTGCCAGTAGTCCAATGTGGCAGGGTGGCTACACCTTC
TRBJ1-1 few . TRBV11-2 CASSLSRLAEAFF TGTGCCAGCAGCTTAAGTCGGCTGGCTGAAGCTTTCTTT
TRBJ1-5 . . TRBV4-1 CASSQGLGVQPQHF TGCGCCAGCAGCCAAGGTCTAGGCGTTCAGCCCCAGCATTTT
TRBJ2-3 few TRBD1 TRBV28 CASRRTGGGDTQYF TGTGCCAGCCGACGGACAGGGGGGGGTGATACGCAGTATTTT
TRBJ2-7 few TRBD1 TRBV7-9 CASSLEGQAYEQYF TGTGCCAGCAGCTTAGAGGGACAGGCCTACGAGCAGTACTTC
TRBJ2-1 . TRBD2 TRBV20-1 CSARPLAGVYNEQFF TGCAGTGCTAGACCCTTAGCGGGAGTCTACAATGAGCAGTTCTTC